The 16 T cell receptor beta chains in this list originate from one sample, sequenced in a study of blood T cell repertoires in COVID-19. Only in-frame clones appear in the TCRdb table, and some are missing; sequencing was by immunoSEQ multiplex PCR. Seen here are 200,000 or so clones, 88% observed once, and the top ten hold approximately 1.8%. What was sequenced was peripheral blood. The receptors shown here come from a man in his 70s with acute or convalescent COVID-19.

The CDR3 is CASSFYRFSGANVLTF. The CDR3 DNA is TGTGCCAGCAGCTTCTACCGGTTCTCTGGGGCCAACGTCCTGACTTTC. V gene TRBV7-2 combines with J gene TRBJ2-6; D gene ambiguous. V was clipped by 3 bases and J by 0 bases, with 9 bases between them. In germline, CDR1 is SGHTA, CDR2 FQGNSA. The CDR3 contains 16 residues.

The chain joins TRBV4-3 to TRBJ2-5, with TRBD2 matching 9 bases. Germline loops: CDR1 LGHNA, CDR2 YSLEER. V shed 5 bases and J 3 bases; nucleotides not matched to a gene: 13. The CDR3 sequence is 17 residues long. This CDR3 reads CASSEATSGRWEETQYF. The CDR3 nucleotides are TGCGCCAGCAGCGAGGCGACTAGCGGACGGTGGGAAGAGACCCAGTACTTC.

J is TRBJ1-1 and V is TRBV7-2, with D possibly being TRBD1 (5 bases). V lost 5 bases and J 6 bases, leaving 19 bases between the germline ends. Germline V lookup: CDR1 SGHTA, CDR2 FQGNSA. CDR3 length equals 15 residues. CDR3 sequence (DNA): TGTGCCAGCAGCCCCCGAGGACGGGGGTGGGCTGAAGCTTTCTTT. This translates into CASSPRGRGWAEAFF.

The genes are TRBV7-9 and TRBJ1-6; D remains ambiguous. The CDR3 covers 14 residues. V shed 5 bases and J shed 13 bases, with 18 bases lying between them. Germline-derived CDR1 and CDR2 are SEHNR and FQNEAQ (reference sequence). CDR3 sequence (DNA): TGTGCCAGCAGCCGAGGGTCAGGCGGTGTTCCCCTCCACTTT. Translating it yields CASSRGSGGVPLHF. Filled out from reference TRBV7-9 and TRBJ1-6, the complete variable domain reads DTGVSQNPRHKITKRGQNVTFRCDPISEHNRLYWYRQTLGQGPEFLTYFQNEAQLEKSRLLSDRFSAERPKGSFSTLEIQRTEQGDSAMYLCASSRGSGGVPLHFGNGTRLTVT.

V usage is TRBV7-2 and J usage is TRBJ2-5, with 11 bases aligning to TRBD2. Germline V lookup: CDR1 SGHTA, CDR2 FQGNSA. The CDR3 is made up of 16 amino acids. Trimming at V came to 5 bases and at J to 4 bases, leaving 9 bases not matched to a gene. The CDR3 DNA sequence: TGTGCCAGCAGCGCCGGGGTAGCGGGAGGGGGAGAGACCCAGTACTTC. It specifies CASSAGVAGGGETQYF. The whole variable domain, filled in from reference TRBV7-2 and TRBJ2-5, reads GAGVSQSPSNKVTEKGKDVELRCDPISGHTALYWYRQSLGQGLEFLIYFQGNSAPDKSGLPSDRFSAERTGGSVSTLTIQRTQQEDSAVYLCASSAGVAGGGETQYFGPGTRLLVL.

V usage is TRBV5-6 and J usage is TRBJ1-2, with D maybe TRBD1 (5 bases). The CDR3 loop spans 17 amino acids. Trimming took 4 bases from V and 2 from J, leaving 21 bases between them. Germline lookup yields CDR1 SGHDT and CDR2 YYEEEE. This CDR3 reads CASSPRQLTHRNYGYTF. The CDR3 DNA sequence: TGTGCCAGCAGCCCTAGACAGTTAACGCATCGAAACTATGGCTACACCTTC.

This chain links TRBV18 with TRBJ1-1; D gene uncertain. From germline, CDR1 is KGHSH and CDR2 LQKENI. V was trimmed by 3 bases and J by 0 bases, leaving 8 bases between them. CDR3 size: 14 residues. The chain's CDR3 is CASSPDRVNTEAFF. The CDR3 region has the DNA TGTGCCAGCTCACCCGACCGGGTGAACACTGAAGCTTTCTTT.

The count of this clone is one. The chain carries TRBV27 and TRBJ1-2; 8 bases align to TRBD1. The CDR3 runs to 15 residues. From germline, CDR1 is MNHEY and CDR2 SMNVEV (reference sequence). The V gene end was trimmed by 5 bases and the J gene end by 4 bases; junction bases not matched to a gene: 9. DNA of the CDR3: TGTGCCAGCAGTCCCGGACAGGGAGACTCCTATGGCTACACCTTC. Its protein is CASSPGQGDSYGYTF.

The rearrangement joins TRBV9 to TRBJ2-7, with TRBD1 matching over 11 bases. The germline V gene has CDR1 SGDLS and CDR2 YYNGEE. This CDR3 spans 16 amino acids. Trimming cost V 4 bases and J 4 bases; bases outside gene matches: 10. This chain's CDR3 is CASSFGQGQGEYEQYF. In nucleotides, the CDR3 is TGTGCCAGCAGCTTTGGCCAGGGACAGGGGGAATACGAGCAGTACTTC.

CDR3 sequence reads: CASSSTSGRRTGELFF. In DNA, the CDR3 is TGTGCCAGCAGTTCAACTAGCGGGAGGCGGACCGGGGAGCTGTTTTTT. The J gene is TRBJ2-2, the V gene TRBV28, with 12 bases matching TRBD2. The CDR3 loop spans 16 amino acids. The junction had 5 bases not matched to a gene; V was cut back by 4 bases and J by 5 bases. The germline gives CDR1 MDHEN, CDR2 SYDVKM.

The V call is TRBV25-1, the J call TRBJ2-5, with 7 bases matching TRBD1. CDR1 is MGHDK and CDR2 is SYGVNS in the germline V gene. The ends lost 3 bases at V and 2 bases at J; junction bases unmatched: 9. The CDR3 loop spans 16 amino acids. CDR3 sequence (DNA): TGTGCCAGCAGTGACTTTCAACCGGGACAGCAAGAGACCCAGTACTTC. It is translated as CASSDFQPGQQETQYF. The variable domain in full, completed from reference TRBV25-1 and TRBJ2-5, reads EADIYQTPRYLVIGTGKKITLECSQTMGHDKMYWYQQDPGMELHLIHYSYGVNSTEKGDLSSESTVSRIRTEHFPLTLESARPSHTSQYLCASSDFQPGQQETQYFGPGTRLLVL.

The chain has TRBV6-5 and TRBJ1-2; maybe TRBD1 (5 bases). The V end lost 2 bases, the J end lost 2 bases, and 12 bases lay between the germline ends. This CDR3 is built from 15 residues. Germline V gives CDR1 MNHEY, CDR2 SVGAGI. CDR3 sequence reads: CASSYALGQNYGYTF. As DNA, the CDR3 is TGTGCCAGCAGTTACGCCCTTGGACAAAACTATGGCTACACCTTC.

The chain joins TRBV27 to TRBJ1-2, with 7 positions matching TRBD1. Trimming took 2 bases from V and 2 from J; bases not matched to a gene: 8. Germline CDR1 and CDR2: MNHEY and SMNVEV (reference sequence). CDR3 length equals 16 residues. The CDR3 nucleotides read TGTGCCAGCAGTTTACTTGGCAGGGGGGAGAACTATGGCTACACCTTC. Amino acids: CASSLLGRGENYGYTF.

The chain has TRBV7-2 and TRBJ2-7; D is ambiguous. Germline V lookup: CDR1 SGHTA, CDR2 FQGNSA. CDR3 length: 14 amino acids. The V gene lost 2 bases and the J gene lost 4 bases, with 12 bases spanning the gap. This chain's CDR3 is CASSLSTSRYEQYF. For the CDR3, the DNA is TGTGCCAGCAGCTTATCGACAAGCCGATACGAGCAGTACTTC.

The chain combines TRBV6-5 with TRBJ2-7; 10 nucleotides align to TRBD2. Germline V gene lookup returns CDR1 MNHEY and CDR2 SVGAGI. This CDR3 has 14 residues. With V trimmed by 10 bases and J by 6 bases, 12 bases remained unmatched. The CDR3: CATGRLAGVSEQYF. The CDR3 DNA reads as TGTGCCACCGGGAGGCTAGCGGGAGTATCCGAGCAGTACTTC.

The V gene is TRBV6-6, the J gene TRBJ2-3; no clear D gene. CDR1 is MNHNY, CDR2 SVGAGI, per germline (reference sequence). Trimming cost V 3 bases and J 6 bases, with 13 bases left between them. The CDR3 is made up of 14 amino acids. CDR3 in amino acids: CASSYSGIGDTQYF. The CDR3 coding sequence is TGTGCCAGCAGTTATTCTGGTATCGGGGATACGCAGTATTTT.